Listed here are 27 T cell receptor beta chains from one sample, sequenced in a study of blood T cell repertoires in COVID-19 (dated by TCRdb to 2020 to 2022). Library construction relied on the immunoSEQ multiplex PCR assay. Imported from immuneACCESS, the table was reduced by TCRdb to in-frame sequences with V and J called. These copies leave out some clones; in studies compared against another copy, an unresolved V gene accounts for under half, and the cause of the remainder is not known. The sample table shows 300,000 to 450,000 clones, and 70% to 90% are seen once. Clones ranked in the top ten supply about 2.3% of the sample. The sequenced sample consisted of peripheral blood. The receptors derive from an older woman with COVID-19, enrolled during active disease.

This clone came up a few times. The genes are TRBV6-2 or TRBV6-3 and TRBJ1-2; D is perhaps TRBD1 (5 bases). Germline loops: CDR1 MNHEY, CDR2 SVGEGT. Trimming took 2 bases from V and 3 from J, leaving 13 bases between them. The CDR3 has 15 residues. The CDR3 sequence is CASSYAGRGDYGYTF. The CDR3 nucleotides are TGTGCCAGCAGTTACGCTGGAAGGGGTGACTATGGCTACACCTTC.

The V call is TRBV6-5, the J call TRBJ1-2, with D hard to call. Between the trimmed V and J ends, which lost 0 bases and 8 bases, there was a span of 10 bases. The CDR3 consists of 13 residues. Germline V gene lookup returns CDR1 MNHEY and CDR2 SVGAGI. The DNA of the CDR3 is TGTGCCAGCAGTTACTCGGGCCTATTCGGCTACACCTTC. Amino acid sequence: CASSYSGLFGYTF.

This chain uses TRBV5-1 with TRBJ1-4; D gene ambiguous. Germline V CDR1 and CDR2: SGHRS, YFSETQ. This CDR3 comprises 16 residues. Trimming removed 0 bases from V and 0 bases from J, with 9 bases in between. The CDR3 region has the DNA TGCGCCAGCAGCTTGGCCCCCGCAGCAACTAATGAAAAACTGTTTTTT. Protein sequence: CASSLAPAATNEKLFF. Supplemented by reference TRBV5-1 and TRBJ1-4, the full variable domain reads KAGVTQTPRYLIKTRGQQVTLSCSPISGHRSVSWYQQTPGQGLQFLFEYFSETQRNKGNFPGRFSGRQFSNSRSEMNVSTLELGDSALYLCASSLAPAATNEKLFFGSGTQLSVL.

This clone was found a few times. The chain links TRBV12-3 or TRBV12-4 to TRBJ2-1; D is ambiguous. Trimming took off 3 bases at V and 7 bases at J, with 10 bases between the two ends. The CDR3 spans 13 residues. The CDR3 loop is CASSFVAVNEQFF. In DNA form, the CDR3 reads TGTGCCAGCAGTTTTGTTGCGGTGAATGAGCAGTTCTTC.

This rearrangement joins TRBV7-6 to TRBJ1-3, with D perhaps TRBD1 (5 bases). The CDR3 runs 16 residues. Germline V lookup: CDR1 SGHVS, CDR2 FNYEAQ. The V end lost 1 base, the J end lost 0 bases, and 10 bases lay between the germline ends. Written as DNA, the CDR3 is TGTGCCAGCAGCTTAGGACAGCCTGACTCTGGAAACACCATATATTTT. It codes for CASSLGQPDSGNTIYF.

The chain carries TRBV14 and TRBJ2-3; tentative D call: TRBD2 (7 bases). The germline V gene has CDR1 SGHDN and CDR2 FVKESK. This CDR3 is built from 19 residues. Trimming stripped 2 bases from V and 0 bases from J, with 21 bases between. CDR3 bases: TGTGCCAGCAGCCAATTCAGAGGCGGGGGCCCCTCCAGCACAGATACGCAGTATTTT. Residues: CASSQFRGGGPSSTDTQYF.

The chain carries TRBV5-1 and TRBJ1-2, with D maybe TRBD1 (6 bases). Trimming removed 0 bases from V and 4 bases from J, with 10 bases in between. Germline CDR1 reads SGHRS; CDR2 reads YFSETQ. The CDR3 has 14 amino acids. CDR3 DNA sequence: TGCGCCAGCAGCTTGGAGAACAGGGTCTATGGCTACACCTTC. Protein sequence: CASSLENRVYGYTF.

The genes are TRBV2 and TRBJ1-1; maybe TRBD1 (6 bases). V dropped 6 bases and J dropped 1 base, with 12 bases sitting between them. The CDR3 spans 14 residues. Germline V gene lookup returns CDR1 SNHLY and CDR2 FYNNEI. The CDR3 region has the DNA TGTGCCAGCAGCCTACAGGGATCGAACACTGAAGCTTTCTTT. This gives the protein CASSLQGSNTEAFF.

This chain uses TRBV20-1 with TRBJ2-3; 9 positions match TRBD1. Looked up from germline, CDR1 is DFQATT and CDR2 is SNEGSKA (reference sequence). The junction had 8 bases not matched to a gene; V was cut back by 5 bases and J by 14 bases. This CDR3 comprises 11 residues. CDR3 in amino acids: CSARGDRDLYF. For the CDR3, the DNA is TGCAGTGCTCGGGGGGACAGGGACCTGTATTTT.

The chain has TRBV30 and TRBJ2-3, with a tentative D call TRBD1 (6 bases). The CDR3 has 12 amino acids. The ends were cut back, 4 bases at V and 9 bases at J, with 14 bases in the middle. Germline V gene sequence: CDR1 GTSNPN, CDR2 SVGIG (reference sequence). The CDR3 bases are TGTGCCTGGAATCTCGCAGGGGACACGCAGTATTTT. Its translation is CAWNLAGDTQYF.

CDR3 amino acids: CASSPPRTDTQYF. The CDR3 DNA sequence: TGTGCCAGCAGTCCCCCTCGCACAGATACGCAGTATTTT. The genes are TRBV28 and TRBJ2-3; D gene uncertain. Trimming removed 5 bases at V and 1 base at J, with 7 bases between. The germline CDR1 and CDR2 sequences are MDHEN and SYDVKM. This CDR3 has 13 residues.

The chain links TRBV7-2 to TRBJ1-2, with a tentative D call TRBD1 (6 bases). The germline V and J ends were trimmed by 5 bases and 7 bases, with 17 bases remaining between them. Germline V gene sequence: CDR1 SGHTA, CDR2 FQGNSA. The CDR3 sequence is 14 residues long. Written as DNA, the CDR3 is TGTGCCAGCAGCCCAGGACTGGGGGCGGGTGGCTACACCTTC. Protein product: CASSPGLGAGGYTF. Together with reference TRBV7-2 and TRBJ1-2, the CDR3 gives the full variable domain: GAGVSQSPSNKVTEKGKDVELRCDPISGHTALYWYRQSLGQGLEFLIYFQGNSAPDKSGLPSDRFSAERTGGSVSTLTIQRTQQEDSAVYLCASSPGLGAGGYTFGSGTRLTVV.

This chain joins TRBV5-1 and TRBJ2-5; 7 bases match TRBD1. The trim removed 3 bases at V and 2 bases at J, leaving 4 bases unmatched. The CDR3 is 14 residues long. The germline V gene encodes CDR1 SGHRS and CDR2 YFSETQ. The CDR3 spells CASSSQGLQETQYF. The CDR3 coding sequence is TGCGCCAGCAGCTCACAGGGGCTGCAAGAGACCCAGTACTTC.

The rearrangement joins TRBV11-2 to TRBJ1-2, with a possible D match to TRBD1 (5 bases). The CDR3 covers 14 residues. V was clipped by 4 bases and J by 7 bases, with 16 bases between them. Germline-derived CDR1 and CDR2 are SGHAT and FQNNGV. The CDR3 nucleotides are TGTGCCAGCAGCTCAAATACAGGTCAGGGTGGCTACACCTTC. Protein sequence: CASSSNTGQGGYTF.

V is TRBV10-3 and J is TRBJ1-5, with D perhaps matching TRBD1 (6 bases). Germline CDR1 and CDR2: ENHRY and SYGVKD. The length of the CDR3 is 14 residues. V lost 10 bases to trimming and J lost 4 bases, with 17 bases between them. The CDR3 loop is CATTPGQQNQPQHF. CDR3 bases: TGTGCCACAACCCCAGGACAGCAAAATCAGCCCCAGCATTTT.

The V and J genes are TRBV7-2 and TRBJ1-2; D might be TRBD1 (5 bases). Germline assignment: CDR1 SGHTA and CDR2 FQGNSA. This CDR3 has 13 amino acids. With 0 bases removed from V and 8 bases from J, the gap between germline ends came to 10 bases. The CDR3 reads CASSLAGLGGYTF. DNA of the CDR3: TGTGCCAGCAGCTTAGCGGGGCTTGGGGGCTACACCTTC.

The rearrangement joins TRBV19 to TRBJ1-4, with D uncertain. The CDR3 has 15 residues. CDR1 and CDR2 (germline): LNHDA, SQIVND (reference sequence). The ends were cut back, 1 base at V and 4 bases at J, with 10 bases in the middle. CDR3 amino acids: CASSIASRYNEKLFF. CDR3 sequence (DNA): TGTGCCAGTAGTATAGCTTCACGGTATAATGAAAAACTGTTTTTT. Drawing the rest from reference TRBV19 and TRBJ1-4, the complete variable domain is DGGITQSPKYLFRKEGQNVTLSCEQNLNHDAMYWYRQDPGQGLRLIYYSQIVNDFQKGDIAEGYSVSREKKESFPLTVTSAQKNPTAFYLCASSIASRYNEKLFFGSGTQLSVL.

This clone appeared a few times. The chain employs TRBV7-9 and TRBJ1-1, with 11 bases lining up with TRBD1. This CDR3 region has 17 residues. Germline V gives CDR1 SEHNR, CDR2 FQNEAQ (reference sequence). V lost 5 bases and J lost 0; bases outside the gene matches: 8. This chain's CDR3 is CASSPSSGQGVNTEAFF. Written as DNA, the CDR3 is TGTGCCAGCAGCCCGTCGTCGGGACAGGGGGTGAACACTGAAGCTTTCTTT.

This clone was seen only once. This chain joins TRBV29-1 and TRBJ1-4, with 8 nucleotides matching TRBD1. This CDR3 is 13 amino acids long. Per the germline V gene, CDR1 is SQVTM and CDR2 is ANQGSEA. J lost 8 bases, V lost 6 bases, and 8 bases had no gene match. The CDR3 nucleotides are TGCAGCGTCACAGGGGGATCAAAGGAAAAACTGTTTTTT. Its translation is CSVTGGSKEKLFF.

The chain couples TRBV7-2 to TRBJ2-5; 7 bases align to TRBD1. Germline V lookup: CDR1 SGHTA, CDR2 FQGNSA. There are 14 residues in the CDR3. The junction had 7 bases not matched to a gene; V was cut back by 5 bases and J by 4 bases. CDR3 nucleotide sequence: TGTGCCAGCAGCCACGGGACAGCAAGAGAGACCCAGTACTTC. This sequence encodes CASSHGTARETQYF.

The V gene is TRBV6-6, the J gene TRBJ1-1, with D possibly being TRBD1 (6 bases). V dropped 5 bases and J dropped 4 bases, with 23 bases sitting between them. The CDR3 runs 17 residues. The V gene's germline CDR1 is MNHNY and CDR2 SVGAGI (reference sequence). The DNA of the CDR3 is TGTGCCAGCAGTCGGACCCTTAACTCGAAAGGGGGCACTGAAGCTTTCTTT. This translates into CASSRTLNSKGGTEAFF.

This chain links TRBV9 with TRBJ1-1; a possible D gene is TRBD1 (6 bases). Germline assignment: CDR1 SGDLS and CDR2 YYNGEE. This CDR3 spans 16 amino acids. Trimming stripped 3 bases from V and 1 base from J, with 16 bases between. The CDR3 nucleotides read TGTGCCAGCAGCGGGGTTGGGGGACACCAGAACACTGAAGCTTTCTTT. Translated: CASSGVGGHQNTEAFF.

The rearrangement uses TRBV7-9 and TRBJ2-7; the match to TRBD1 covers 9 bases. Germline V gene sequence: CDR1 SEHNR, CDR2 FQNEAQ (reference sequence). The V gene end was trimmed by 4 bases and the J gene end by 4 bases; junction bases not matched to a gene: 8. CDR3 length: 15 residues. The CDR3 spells CASSSDRGIGYEQYF. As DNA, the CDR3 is TGTGCCAGCAGCTCGGACAGGGGAATAGGATACGAGCAGTACTTC.

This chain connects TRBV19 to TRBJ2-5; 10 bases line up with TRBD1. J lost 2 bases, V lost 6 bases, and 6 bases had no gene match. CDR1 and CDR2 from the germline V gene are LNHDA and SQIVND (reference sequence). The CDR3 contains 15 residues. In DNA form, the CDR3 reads TGTGCCAGTAGGCGGGACAGGGGACAACAAGAGACCCAGTACTTC. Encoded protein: CASRRDRGQQETQYF.

DNA of the CDR3: TGCGCCAGCAGACTAGATTCTAGCAATCAGCCCCAGCATTTT. Translation gives CASRLDSSNQPQHF. V and J are TRBV5-1 and TRBJ1-5; D is undetermined. In germline, CDR1 is SGHRS, CDR2 YFSETQ. The ends were cut back, 5 bases at V and 0 bases at J, with 9 bases in the middle. The CDR3 runs to 14 residues. Full variable domain (rest looked up from reference TRBV5-1 and TRBJ1-5): KAGVTQTPRYLIKTRGQQVTLSCSPISGHRSVSWYQQTPGQGLQFLFEYFSETQRNKGNFPGRFSGRQFSNSRSEMNVSTLELGDSALYLCASRLDSSNQPQHFGDGTRLSIL.

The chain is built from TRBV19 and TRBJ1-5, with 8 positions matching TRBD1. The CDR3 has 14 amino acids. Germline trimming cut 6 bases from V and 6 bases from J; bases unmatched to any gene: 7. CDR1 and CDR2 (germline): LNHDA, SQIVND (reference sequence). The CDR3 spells CASSQQGGVQPQHF. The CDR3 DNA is TGTGCCAGTAGCCAACAGGGGGGGGTTCAGCCCCAGCATTTT. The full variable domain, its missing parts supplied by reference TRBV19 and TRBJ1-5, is DGGITQSPKYLFRKEGQNVTLSCEQNLNHDAMYWYRQDPGQGLRLIYYSQIVNDFQKGDIAEGYSVSREKKESFPLTVTSAQKNPTAFYLCASSQQGGVQPQHFGDGTRLSIL.

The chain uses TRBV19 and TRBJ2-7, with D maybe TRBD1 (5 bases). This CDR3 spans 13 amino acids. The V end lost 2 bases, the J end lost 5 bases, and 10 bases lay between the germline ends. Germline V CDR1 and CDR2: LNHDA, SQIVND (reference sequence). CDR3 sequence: CASSIRAGNEQYF. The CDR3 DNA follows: TGTGCCAGTAGTATAAGGGCAGGGAACGAGCAGTACTTC.